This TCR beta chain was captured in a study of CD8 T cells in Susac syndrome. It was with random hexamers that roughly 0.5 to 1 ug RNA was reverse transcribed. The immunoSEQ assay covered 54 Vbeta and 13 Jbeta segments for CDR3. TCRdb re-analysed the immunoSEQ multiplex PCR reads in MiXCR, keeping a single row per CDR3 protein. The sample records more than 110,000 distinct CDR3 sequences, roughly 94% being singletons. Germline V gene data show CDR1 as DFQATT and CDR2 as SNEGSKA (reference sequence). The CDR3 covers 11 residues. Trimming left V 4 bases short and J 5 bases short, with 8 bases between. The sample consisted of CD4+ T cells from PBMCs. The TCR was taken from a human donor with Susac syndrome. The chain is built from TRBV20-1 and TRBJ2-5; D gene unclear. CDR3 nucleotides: TGCAGTGCTACCTTTAGGGAGACCCAGTACTTC. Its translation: CSATFRETQYF.